The rows below give T cell receptor beta chains drawn from one sample of a study of blood T cell repertoires in COVID-19. Clones were read by immunoSEQ multiplex PCR, and TCRdb kept only the in-frame ones, dropping some. The table records some 170,000 clones, around 81% of them present only once. Sequencing was performed on peripheral blood. Every receptor here comes from a woman between 35 and 50 years old with COVID-19, enrolled during active disease. Both conserved end residues are part of each CDR3. Fields, in order: D gene, V gene, J gene, CDR3 protein. A D gene is named only where the DNA matches it firmly.

D gene: .
V gene: TRBV6-5
J gene: TRBJ1-5
CDR3 protein: CASSWGPIEPQHF

D gene: TRBD2
V gene: TRBV18
J gene: TRBJ2-1
CDR3 protein: CASSPASGGWNEQFF

D gene: .
V gene: TRBV27
J gene: TRBJ1-5
CDR3 protein: CASSPITGDPGRQPQHF

D gene: .
V gene: TRBV5-6
J gene: TRBJ2-1
CDR3 protein: CASQFTGNEQFF

D gene: .
V gene: TRBV27
J gene: TRBJ2-5
CDR3 protein: CASSPSQGRETQYF

D gene: .
V gene: TRBV2
J gene: TRBJ1-2
CDR3 protein: CAGWEGTRLYGYTF

D gene: .
V gene: TRBV7-3
J gene: TRBJ2-7
CDR3 protein: CASSLVRRETYEQYF

D gene: TRBD2
V gene: TRBV29-1
J gene: TRBJ2-5
CDR3 protein: CSVLGLAGGGQETQYF

D gene: .
V gene: TRBV9
J gene: TRBJ2-2
CDR3 protein: CASSASSGELFF

D gene: .
V gene: TRBV7-8
J gene: TRBJ2-7
CDR3 protein: CASSQQVLSYEQYF

D gene: TRBD1
V gene: TRBV29-1
J gene: TRBJ2-1
CDR3 protein: CSVLFNRGNEQFF

D gene: TRBD1
V gene: TRBV28
J gene: TRBJ1-5
CDR3 protein: CASSLPGQGAYQPQHF

D gene: .
V gene: TRBV5-1
J gene: TRBJ2-4
CDR3 protein: CASSPGLAKNIQYF

D gene: .
V gene: TRBV6-5
J gene: TRBJ1-3
CDR3 protein: CASRPVSGSGNTIYF

D gene: .
V gene: TRBV4-2
J gene: TRBJ1-6
CDR3 protein: CASSQGLNSPLHF

D gene: TRBD1
V gene: TRBV30
J gene: TRBJ1-1
CDR3 protein: CAWRVWTGRVEAFF

D gene: TRBD2
V gene: TRBV7-2
J gene: TRBJ2-4
CDR3 protein: CASSSKRARTSGGGDIQYF

D gene: TRBD1
V gene: TRBV18
J gene: TRBJ1-2
CDR3 protein: CASSPTGVQDGYTF

D gene: TRBD2
V gene: TRBV6-1
J gene: TRBJ2-1
CDR3 protein: CASSEVGTGGPKNEQFF

D gene: .
V gene: TRBV23-1
J gene: TRBJ1-2
CDR3 protein: CASTPDEEQAYGYTF

D gene: .
V gene: TRBV4-1
J gene: TRBJ2-3
CDR3 protein: CASSPSESSTDTQYF

D gene: TRBD1
V gene: TRBV7-8
J gene: TRBJ1-1
CDR3 protein: CASSPNPGQTEAFF

D gene: .
V gene: TRBV3-1/TRBV3-2
J gene: TRBJ2-7
CDR3 protein: CASSQEVFRAVQSRGEQYF

D gene: .
V gene: TRBV7-6
J gene: TRBJ1-5
CDR3 protein: CASSSGVSNQPQHF

D gene: .
V gene: TRBV7-2
J gene: TRBJ1-2
CDR3 protein: CASSLVPGSYGYTF

D gene: TRBD1
V gene: TRBV5-1
J gene: TRBJ2-1
CDR3 protein: CASSRGQGSSYNEQFF

D gene: .
V gene: TRBV27
J gene: TRBJ2-7
CDR3 protein: CASSITPGNEQYF

D gene: .
V gene: TRBV11-2
J gene: TRBJ2-5
CDR3 protein: CASSLLWGRGETQYF

D gene: .
V gene: TRBV6-5
J gene: TRBJ1-5
CDR3 protein: CASVLGGGLNQPQHF

D gene: .
V gene: TRBV12-2
J gene: TRBJ2-7
CDR3 protein: CASRLEFGWLAGEWAYEQYF

D gene: TRBD2
V gene: TRBV4-1
J gene: TRBJ2-1
CDR3 protein: CASSQGGGSYNEQFF

D gene: .
V gene: TRBV11-2
J gene: TRBJ2-7
CDR3 protein: CASSPIGSSALSYEQYF